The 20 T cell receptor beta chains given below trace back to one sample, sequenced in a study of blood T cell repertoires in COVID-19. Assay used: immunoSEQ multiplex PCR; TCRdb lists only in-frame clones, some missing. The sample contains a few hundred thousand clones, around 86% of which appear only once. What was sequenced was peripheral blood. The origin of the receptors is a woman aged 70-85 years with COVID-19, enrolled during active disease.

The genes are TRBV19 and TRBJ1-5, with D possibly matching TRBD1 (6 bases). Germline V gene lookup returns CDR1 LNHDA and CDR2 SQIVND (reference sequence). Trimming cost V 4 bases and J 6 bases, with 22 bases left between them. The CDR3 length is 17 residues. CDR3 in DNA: TGTGCCAGTAGTACCGCCCCCTTCACAGGGTATAGTCAGCCCCAGCATTTT. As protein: CASSTAPFTGYSQPQHF.

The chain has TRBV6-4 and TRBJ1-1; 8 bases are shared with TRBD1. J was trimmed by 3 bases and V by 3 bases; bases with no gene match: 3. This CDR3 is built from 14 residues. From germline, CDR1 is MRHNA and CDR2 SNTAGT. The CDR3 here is CASSEGRGHTEAFF. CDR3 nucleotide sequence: TGTGCCAGCAGTGAAGGCAGGGGGCACACTGAAGCTTTCTTT.

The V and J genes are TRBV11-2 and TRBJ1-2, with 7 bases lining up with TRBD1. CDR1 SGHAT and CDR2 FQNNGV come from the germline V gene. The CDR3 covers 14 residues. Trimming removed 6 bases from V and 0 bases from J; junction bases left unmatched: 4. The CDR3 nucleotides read TGTGCCAGCAGGTCCCAGGGGGCTAACTATGGCTACACCTTC. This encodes CASRSQGANYGYTF.

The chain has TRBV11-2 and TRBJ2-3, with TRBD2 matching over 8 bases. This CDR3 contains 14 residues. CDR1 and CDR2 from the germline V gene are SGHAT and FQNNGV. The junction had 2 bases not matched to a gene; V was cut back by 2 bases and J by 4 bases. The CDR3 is CASSLPGGPDTQYF. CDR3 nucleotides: TGTGCCAGCAGCTTACCGGGAGGGCCAGATACGCAGTATTTT. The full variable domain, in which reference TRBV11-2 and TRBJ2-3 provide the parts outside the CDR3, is EAGVAQSPRYKIIEKRQSVAFWCNPISGHATLYWYQQILGQGPKLLIQFQNNGVVDDSQLPKDRFSAERLKGVDSTLKIQPAKLEDSAVYLCASSLPGGPDTQYFGPGTRLTVL.

The CDR3 is CASSRDRGNQPQHF. The CDR3 DNA sequence: TGTGCCAGCAGCCGTGACAGGGGCAATCAGCCCCAGCATTTT. The gene calls are TRBV7-2 and TRBJ1-5; 7 bases line up with TRBD1. Germline lookup yields CDR1 SGHTA and CDR2 FQGNSA. This CDR3 has 14 amino acids. The junction had 3 bases not matched to a gene; V was cut back by 5 bases and J by 2 bases. The whole variable domain, remainder taken from reference TRBV7-2 and TRBJ1-5, is GAGVSQSPSNKVTEKGKDVELRCDPISGHTALYWYRQSLGQGLEFLIYFQGNSAPDKSGLPSDRFSAERTGGSVSTLTIQRTQQEDSAVYLCASSRDRGNQPQHFGDGTRLSIL.

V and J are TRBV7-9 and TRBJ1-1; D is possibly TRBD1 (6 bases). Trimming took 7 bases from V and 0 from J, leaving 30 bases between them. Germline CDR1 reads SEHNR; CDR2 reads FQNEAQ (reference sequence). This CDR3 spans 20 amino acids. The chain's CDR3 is CASTRSLTGSSSPLNTEAFF. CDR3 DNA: TGTGCCAGCACCCGATCACTCACAGGGAGCAGTTCCCCTCTGAACACTGAAGCTTTCTTT. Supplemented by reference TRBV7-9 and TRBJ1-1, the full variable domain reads DTGVSQNPRHKITKRGQNVTFRCDPISEHNRLYWYRQTLGQGPEFLTYFQNEAQLEKSRLLSDRFSAERPKGSFSTLEIQRTEQGDSAMYLCASTRSLTGSSSPLNTEAFFGQGTRLTVV.

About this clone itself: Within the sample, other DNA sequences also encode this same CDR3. Here the CDR3 reads CASSRNTGELFF. In DNA, the CDR3 is TGTGCCAGTTCGCGGAACACCGGGGAGCTGTTTTTT. The chain combines TRBV6-5 with TRBJ2-2; D gene ambiguous. The V end was cut by 9 bases, the J end by 1 base, with 6 bases between. Germline values: CDR1 MNHEY, CDR2 SVGAGI. This CDR3 contains 12 residues.

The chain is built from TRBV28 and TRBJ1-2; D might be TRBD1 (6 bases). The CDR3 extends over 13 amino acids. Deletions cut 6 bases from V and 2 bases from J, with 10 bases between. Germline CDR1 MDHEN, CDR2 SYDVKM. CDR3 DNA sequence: TGTGCCAGCAGCCTGGACAGAAACTATGGCTACACCTTC. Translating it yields CASSLDRNYGYTF.

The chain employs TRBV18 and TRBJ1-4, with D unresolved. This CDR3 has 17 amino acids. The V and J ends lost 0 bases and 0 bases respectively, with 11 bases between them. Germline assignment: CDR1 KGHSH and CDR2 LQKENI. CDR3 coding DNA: TGTGCCAGCTCACCACCGGGTAGAGCGGCAACTAATGAAAAACTGTTTTTT. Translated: CASSPPGRAATNEKLFF.

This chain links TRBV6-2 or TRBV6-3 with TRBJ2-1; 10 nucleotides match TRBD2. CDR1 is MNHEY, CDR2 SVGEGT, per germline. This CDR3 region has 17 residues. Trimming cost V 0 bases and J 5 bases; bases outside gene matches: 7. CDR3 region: CASSYSPGTSANNEQFF. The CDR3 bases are TGTGCCAGCAGTTACTCGCCCGGGACTAGCGCAAACAATGAGCAGTTCTTC.

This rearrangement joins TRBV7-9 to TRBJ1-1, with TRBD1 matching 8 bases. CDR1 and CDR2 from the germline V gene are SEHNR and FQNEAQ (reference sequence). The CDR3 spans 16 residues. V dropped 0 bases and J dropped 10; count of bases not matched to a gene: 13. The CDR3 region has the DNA TGTGCCAGCAGCTTAGCAACAGGGGGGCTTTCCGGCTTAGCTTTCTTT. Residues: CASSLATGGLSGLAFF. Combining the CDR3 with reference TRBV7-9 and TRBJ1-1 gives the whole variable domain DTGVSQNPRHKITKRGQNVTFRCDPISEHNRLYWYRQTLGQGPEFLTYFQNEAQLEKSRLLSDRFSAERPKGSFSTLEIQRTEQGDSAMYLCASSLATGGLSGLAFFGQGTRLTVV.

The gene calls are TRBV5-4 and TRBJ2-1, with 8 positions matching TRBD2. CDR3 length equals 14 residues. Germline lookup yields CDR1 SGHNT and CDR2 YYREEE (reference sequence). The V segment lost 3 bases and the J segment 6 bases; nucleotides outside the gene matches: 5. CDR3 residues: CASSSGLAVNEQFF. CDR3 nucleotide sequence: TGTGCCAGCAGCTCAGGACTAGCCGTCAATGAGCAGTTCTTC.

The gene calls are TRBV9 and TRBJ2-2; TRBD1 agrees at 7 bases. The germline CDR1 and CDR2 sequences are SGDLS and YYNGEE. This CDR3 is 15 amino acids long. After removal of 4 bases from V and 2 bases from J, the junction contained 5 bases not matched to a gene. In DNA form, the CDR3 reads TGTGCCAGCAGCAGGAGACAGGGTAACACCGGGGAGCTGTTTTTT. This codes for CASSRRQGNTGELFF.

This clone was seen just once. CDR3 loop: CASSLRGGWNEQFF. The CDR3 DNA is TGTGCCAGCAGTTTGAGAGGGGGCTGGAATGAGCAGTTCTTC. The chain recombines TRBV28 with TRBJ2-1; the match to TRBD1 covers 7 bases. The CDR3 runs 14 residues. Germline values: CDR1 MDHEN, CDR2 SYDVKM. Unmatched junction bases numbered 6, after V lost 3 bases and J lost 7 bases.

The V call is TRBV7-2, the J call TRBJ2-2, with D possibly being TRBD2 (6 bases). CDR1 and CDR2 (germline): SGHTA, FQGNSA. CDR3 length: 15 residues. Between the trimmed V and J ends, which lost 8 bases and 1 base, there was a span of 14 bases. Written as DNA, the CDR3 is TGTGCCAGCCGGGGGTGGGGGAGGAACACCGGGGAGCTGTTTTTT. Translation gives CASRGWGRNTGELFF.

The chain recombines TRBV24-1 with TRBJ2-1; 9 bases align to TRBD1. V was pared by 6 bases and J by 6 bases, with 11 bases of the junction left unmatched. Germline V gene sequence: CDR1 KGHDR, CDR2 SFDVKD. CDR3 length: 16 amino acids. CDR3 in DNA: TGTGCCACCAGTAATTCCGGGACAGGGTCCCGCAATGAGCAGTTCTTC. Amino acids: CATSNSGTGSRNEQFF.

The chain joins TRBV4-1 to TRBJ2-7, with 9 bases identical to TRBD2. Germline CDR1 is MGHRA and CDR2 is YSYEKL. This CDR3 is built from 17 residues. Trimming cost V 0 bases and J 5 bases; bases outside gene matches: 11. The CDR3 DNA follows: TGCGCCAGCAGCCAAGATCCAGGCGGGAGGGTACGCCACGAGCAGTACTTC. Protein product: CASSQDPGGRVRHEQYF.

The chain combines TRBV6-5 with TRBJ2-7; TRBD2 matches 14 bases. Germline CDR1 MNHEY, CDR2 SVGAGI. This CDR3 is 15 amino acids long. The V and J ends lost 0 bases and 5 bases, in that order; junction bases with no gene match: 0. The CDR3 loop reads CASSYSGLAGDEQYF. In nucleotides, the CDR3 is TGTGCCAGCAGTTACTCGGGACTAGCGGGAGACGAGCAGTACTTC.

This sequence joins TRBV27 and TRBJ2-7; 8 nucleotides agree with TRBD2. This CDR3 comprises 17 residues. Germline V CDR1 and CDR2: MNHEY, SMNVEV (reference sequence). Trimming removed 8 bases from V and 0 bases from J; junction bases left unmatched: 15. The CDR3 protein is CASSPGLAFLSSYEQYF. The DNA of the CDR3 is TGTGCCAGCTCTCCCGGACTAGCTTTTCTAAGCTCCTACGAGCAGTACTTC.

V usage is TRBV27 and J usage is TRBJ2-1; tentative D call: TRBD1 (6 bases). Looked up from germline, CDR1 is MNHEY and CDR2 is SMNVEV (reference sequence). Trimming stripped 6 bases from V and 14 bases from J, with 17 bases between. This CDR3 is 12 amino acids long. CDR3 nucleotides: TGTGCCAGCAGGGGGCCGGGACAAGGGGAGTTCTTC. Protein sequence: CASRGPGQGEFF.